One and the same sample provided the 27 T cell receptor beta chains below, sequenced in a study of blood T cell repertoires in COVID-19. Profiled with immunoSEQ multiplex PCR; TCRdb holds only in-frame clones, not every one. The table includes around 65,000 clones, approximately 90% detected once. The sample comprised peripheral blood. These receptors were taken from a human donor in a cohort sampled during active COVID-19.

As DNA, the CDR3 is TGTGCCAGCAGTCCCGGGACTAGCTCAACCCTTGAGCAGTTCTTC. Translation gives CASSPGTSSTLEQFF. V gene TRBV3-1 (or the pseudogene TRBV3-2) combines with J gene TRBJ2-1, with 9 bases identical to TRBD2. Losses at the gene ends were 6 bases for V and 9 bases for J; bases not matched to a gene: 12. This CDR3 comprises 15 residues. Germline CDR1 reads LGHDT; CDR2 reads YNNKEL (reference sequence).

The chain recombines TRBV5-6 with TRBJ2-7, with D maybe TRBD2 (6 bases). Trimming left V 4 bases short and J 3 bases short, with 17 bases between. Per the germline V gene, CDR1 is SGHDT and CDR2 is YYEEEE. The CDR3 runs 15 residues. CDR3 DNA: TGTGCCAGCAGCCAGGGACTGAAAAGGGACTACGAGCAGTACTTC. Amino acids: CASSQGLKRDYEQYF. Full variable domain (rest looked up from reference TRBV5-6 and TRBJ2-7): DAGVTQSPTHLIKTRGQQVTLRCSPKSGHDTVSWYQQALGQGPQFIFQYYEEEERQRGNFPDRFSGHQFPNYSSELNVNALLLGDSALYLCASSQGLKRDYEQYFGPGTRLTVT.

The chain is built from TRBV5-1 and TRBJ2-3; 9 bases agree with TRBD1. This CDR3 has 15 amino acids. J lost 4 bases, V lost 1 base, and 4 bases had no gene match. Per the germline V gene, CDR1 is SGHRS and CDR2 is YFSETQ. CDR3 amino acids: CASSLTGQGADTQYF. Written as DNA, the CDR3 is TGCGCCAGCAGCTTGACGGGACAGGGTGCAGATACGCAGTATTTT.

J is TRBJ1-1 and V is TRBV10-1; 9 bases fit TRBD1. The length of the CDR3 is 16 residues. The germline gives CDR1 WNHNN, CDR2 SYGVQD (reference sequence). With V trimmed by 6 bases and J by 4 bases, 12 bases remained unmatched. In DNA form, the CDR3 reads TGCGCCAGCAGCCAAGTCCCGGGACAGGGTGGCACTGAAGCTTTCTTT. Its translation is CASSQVPGQGGTEAFF.

The V gene is TRBV7-9, the J gene TRBJ2-7, with TRBD2 as a possible D gene (7 bases). The CDR3 extends over 16 amino acids. Per the germline V gene, CDR1 is SEHNR and CDR2 is FQNEAQ (reference sequence). The V end was cut by 0 bases, the J end by 2 bases, with 14 bases between. The CDR3 here is CASSLAGGGSTYEQYF. In nucleotides, the CDR3 is TGTGCCAGCAGCTTAGCGGGGGGCGGGAGTACCTACGAGCAGTACTTC.

Only one count was recorded for this clone. The genes are TRBV6-5 and TRBJ2-7; weak D call: TRBD2 (6 bases). Trimming removed 0 bases from V and 9 bases from J, with 15 bases in between. CDR3 length: 14 residues. Germline V gene data show CDR1 as MNHEY and CDR2 as SVGAGI. The CDR3 sequence is CASSYSRTNPGQYF. In nucleotides, the CDR3 is TGTGCCAGCAGTTACTCCCGGACTAACCCCGGGCAGTACTTC.

This chain uses TRBV10-3 with TRBJ2-1, with TRBD2 matching over 7 bases. The CDR3 has 17 amino acids. J was trimmed by 4 bases and V by 0 bases; bases with no gene match: 9. The germline V gene encodes CDR1 ENHRY and CDR2 SYGVKD. CDR3 residues: CAISESMAGEGYNEQFF. CDR3 DNA: TGTGCCATCAGTGAGTCGATGGCGGGAGAAGGGTACAATGAGCAGTTCTTC.

V is TRBV10-1 and J is TRBJ2-3; TRBD2 aligns across 9 bases. This CDR3 region has 16 residues. CDR1 is WNHNN and CDR2 is SYGVQD in the germline V gene (reference sequence). J was trimmed by 1 base and V by 5 bases; bases with no gene match: 7. DNA of the CDR3: TGCGCCAGCAGTAAGGCTAGCGGGAAGGGCACAGATACGCAGTATTTT. Encoded protein: CASSKASGKGTDTQYF.

The J gene is TRBJ2-7, the V gene TRBV21-1; the D call of TRBD1 is as the table states it, not checked on the DNA. TRBV21-1 is flagged as a pseudogene. The CDR3 is 19 amino acids. CDR3 DNA sequence: TGTGCCAGCAGCAAAGATCCAGGGGGGTTCTTTCGCTTAGCCTACGAGCAGTACTTC. It specifies CASSKDPGGFFRLAYEQYF.

This clone was seen a single time. The same CDR3 arises from other DNA sequences in this sample as well. The chain joins TRBV5-1 to TRBJ1-3; TRBD1 agrees at 7 bases. CDR3 length: 16 residues. The trim removed 0 bases at V and 1 base at J, leaving 4 bases unmatched. CDR1 is SGHRS, CDR2 YFSETQ, per germline. For the CDR3, the DNA is TGCGCCAGCAGCTTGGGTCAGGGGGGATCTGGAAACACCATATATTTT. Protein: CASSLGQGGSGNTIYF.

There are a few counts of this clone. This rearrangement joins TRBV25-1 to TRBJ2-3; 13 bases line up with TRBD2. The junction had 3 bases not matched to a gene; V was cut back by 6 bases and J by 3 bases. CDR1 and CDR2 from the germline V gene are MGHDK and SYGVNS. The CDR3 is 15 amino acids. CDR3 sequence reads: CASRGLAGHTDTQYF. For the CDR3, the DNA is TGTGCCAGCAGGGGACTAGCGGGACATACAGATACGCAGTATTTT.

The V gene is TRBV7-2, the J gene TRBJ2-1; D remains ambiguous. The CDR3 spans 13 residues. CDR1 and CDR2 from the germline V gene are SGHTA and FQGNSA. Trimming shortened V by 0 bases and J by 10 bases, and 10 bases separated the two germline ends. The chain's CDR3 is CASSLAVAREQFF. Here the CDR3 DNA reads TGTGCCAGCAGCTTAGCGGTGGCCAGGGAGCAGTTCTTC.

The J gene is TRBJ1-5, the V gene TRBV21-1; the listed D gene, TRBD1, was not tested against the DNA. TRBV21-1 is a pseudogene. This CDR3 has 19 amino acids. CDR3 region: CASSKARAARAGENQPQHF. The CDR3 region has the DNA TGTGCCAGCAGCAAAGCGCGGGCTGCTCGGGCAGGGGAAAATCAGCCCCAGCATTTT.

The chain employs TRBV28 and TRBJ1-1; no clear D. Germline V gene data show CDR1 as MDHEN and CDR2 as SYDVKM. V was trimmed by 7 bases and J by 10 bases, leaving 13 bases between them. This CDR3 contains 11 residues. The DNA for the CDR3 is TGTGCCAGCATCAGCCCCTCAGGAGCTTTCTTT. Translating gives CASISPSGAFF.

CDR3 nucleotide sequence: TGTGCCAGCAGTAACTTACCGACAGGGAGCTATGGCTACACCTTC. Amino acids: CASSNLPTGSYGYTF. The chain joins TRBV2 to TRBJ1-2; 7 bases line up with TRBD1. After removal of 5 bases from V and 4 bases from J, the junction contained 10 bases not matched to a gene. The CDR3 covers 15 residues. Per germline, CDR1 SNHLY and CDR2 FYNNEI. The full variable domain, in which reference TRBV2 and TRBJ1-2 provide the parts outside the CDR3, is EPEVTQTPSHQVTQMGQEVILRCVPISNHLYFYWYRQILGQKVEFLVSFYNNEISEKSEIFDDQFSVERPDGSNFTLKIRSTKLEDSAMYFCASSNLPTGSYGYTFGSGTRLTVV.

J is TRBJ2-5 and V is TRBV11-3; D is perhaps TRBD1 (5 bases). This CDR3 spans 17 amino acids. V lost 1 base and J lost 2, with 17 bases in between. The germline V gene has CDR1 SGHNT and CDR2 YENEEA. The CDR3 protein is CASSLGYGSGKQETQYF. CDR3 nucleotides: TGTGCCAGCAGCTTAGGGTACGGGTCAGGGAAACAAGAGACCCAGTACTTC. The full variable domain, completed using reference TRBV11-3 and TRBJ2-5, is EAGVVQSPRYKIIEKKQPVAFWCNPISGHNTLYWYLQNLGQGPELLIRYENEEAVDDSQLPKDRFSAERLKGVDSTLKIQPAELGDSAVYLCASSLGYGSGKQETQYFGPGTRLLVL.

The gene calls are TRBV15 and TRBJ2-1; 13 bases align to TRBD2. The CDR3 loop spans 16 amino acids. Germline CDR1 is LNHNV and CDR2 is YYDKDF (reference sequence). With 1 base clipped from V and 10 bases from J, the junction kept 7 bases outside the gene matches. CDR3 sequence: CATSRGGTSGTEEQFF. DNA of the CDR3: TGTGCCACCAGCAGAGGGGGGACTAGCGGGACGGAAGAGCAGTTCTTC.

This sequence joins TRBV9 and TRBJ2-1, with TRBD1 matching 7 bases. Germline CDR1 is SGDLS and CDR2 is YYNGEE. CDR3 length: 16 amino acids. Trimming cost V 0 bases and J 0 bases; bases outside gene matches: 3. The CDR3 here is CASSVAGTVSYNEQFF. The CDR3 bases are TGTGCCAGCAGCGTAGCTGGGACAGTCTCCTACAATGAGCAGTTCTTC. The whole variable domain, filled in from reference TRBV9 and TRBJ2-1, reads DSGVTQTPKHLITATGQRVTLRCSPRSGDLSVYWYQQSLDQGLQFLIQYYNGEERAKGNILERFSAQQFPDLHSELNLSSLELGDSALYFCASSVAGTVSYNEQFFGPGTRLTVL.

The chain carries TRBV7-9 and TRBJ1-1, with 10 bases identical to TRBD1. The CDR3 consists of 15 residues. V was pared by 5 bases and J by 4 bases, with 7 bases of the junction left unmatched. Germline V gives CDR1 SEHNR, CDR2 FQNEAQ (reference sequence). CDR3 coding DNA: TGTGCCAGCAGCCAAGCGACAGGGGGCGGCACTGAAGCTTTCTTT. Its translation: CASSQATGGGTEAFF.

This rearrangement joins TRBV28 to TRBJ2-5; 10 bases agree with TRBD2. Germline CDR1 reads MDHEN; CDR2 reads SYDVKM. V gave up 3 bases and J gave up 3 bases; unmatched junction bases: 1. This CDR3 is 14 amino acids long. CDR3 sequence (DNA): TGTGCCAGCAGTTTCCTAGCGGGAGAAGAGACCCAGTACTTC. It translates to CASSFLAGEETQYF.

The chain carries TRBV10-1 and TRBJ2-1, with 9 bases that match TRBD2. Germline assignment: CDR1 WNHNN and CDR2 SYGVQD (reference sequence). Trimming removed 6 bases from V and 7 bases from J; junction bases left unmatched: 10. The CDR3 totals 15 residues. CDR3 sequence (DNA): TGCGCCAGCAGCCTGACCGGGACTAGCAGGAATGAGCAGTTCTTC. This encodes CASSLTGTSRNEQFF.

V gene TRBV15 combines with J gene TRBJ2-5; TRBD2 matches at 8 bases. The V gene end was trimmed by 5 bases and the J gene end by 5 bases; junction bases not matched to a gene: 7. The CDR3 has 14 residues. The germline V gene has CDR1 LNHNV and CDR2 YYDKDF (reference sequence). The CDR3 DNA follows: TGTGCCACCAGCCGCCGGGGGGGAATGGAGACCCAGTACTTC. Its translation: CATSRRGGMETQYF. The variable domain in full, completed from reference TRBV15 and TRBJ2-5, reads DAMVIQNPRYQVTQFGKPVTLSCSQTLNHNVMYWYQQKSSQAPKLLFHYYDKDFNNEADTPDNFQSRRPNTSFCFLDIRSPGLGDTAMYLCATSRRGGMETQYFGPGTRLLVL.

The chain recombines TRBV29-1 with TRBJ2-3; 11 bases are a match to TRBD2. Germline V gene sequence: CDR1 SQVTM, CDR2 ANQGSEA. Losses at the gene ends were 4 bases for V and 4 bases for J; bases not matched to a gene: 7. The CDR3 covers 15 residues. This CDR3 reads CSVAVAGGPADTQYF. CDR3 DNA: TGCAGCGTTGCGGTAGCGGGAGGGCCGGCAGATACGCAGTATTTT.

The rearrangement links TRBV9 to TRBJ1-2; D possibly corresponds to TRBD1 (6 bases). This CDR3 contains 15 residues. Germline V gives CDR1 SGDLS, CDR2 YYNGEE. The V and J ends lost 0 bases and 6 bases respectively, with 15 bases between them. CDR3 amino acids: CASSVGLGRGDGYTF. CDR3 sequence (DNA): TGTGCCAGCAGCGTAGGTCTAGGCAGGGGAGATGGCTACACCTTC.

This clone was recorded only once. The chain couples TRBV28 to TRBJ2-2; 8 bases line up with TRBD2. The germline V gene encodes CDR1 MDHEN and CDR2 SYDVKM. The trim removed 4 bases at V and 13 bases at J, leaving 2 bases unmatched. CDR3 length: 11 amino acids. The CDR3, as DNA: TGTGCCAGCAGTTCTGCGGGAGGGCTGTTTTTT. It specifies CASSSAGGLFF.

The chain uses TRBV2 and TRBJ1-5, with D maybe TRBD1 (6 bases). Germline assignment: CDR1 SNHLY and CDR2 FYNNEI. V lost 3 bases and J lost 4, with 13 bases in between. CDR3 length: 15 residues. CDR3 in amino acids: CASSDPWTENQPQHF. The CDR3 nucleotides read TGTGCCAGCAGTGATCCCTGGACAGAAAATCAGCCCCAGCATTTT.

This clone was seen only once. This chain links TRBV28 with TRBJ2-7, with 10 bases fitting TRBD2. CDR1 MDHEN and CDR2 SYDVKM come from the germline V gene. The CDR3 length is 15 residues. V lost 2 bases to trimming and J lost 0 bases; unmatched junction nucleotides: 1. CDR3 loop: CASSLASGSSYEQYF. DNA of the CDR3: TGTGCCAGCAGTTTAGCTAGCGGGAGCTCCTACGAGCAGTACTTC.